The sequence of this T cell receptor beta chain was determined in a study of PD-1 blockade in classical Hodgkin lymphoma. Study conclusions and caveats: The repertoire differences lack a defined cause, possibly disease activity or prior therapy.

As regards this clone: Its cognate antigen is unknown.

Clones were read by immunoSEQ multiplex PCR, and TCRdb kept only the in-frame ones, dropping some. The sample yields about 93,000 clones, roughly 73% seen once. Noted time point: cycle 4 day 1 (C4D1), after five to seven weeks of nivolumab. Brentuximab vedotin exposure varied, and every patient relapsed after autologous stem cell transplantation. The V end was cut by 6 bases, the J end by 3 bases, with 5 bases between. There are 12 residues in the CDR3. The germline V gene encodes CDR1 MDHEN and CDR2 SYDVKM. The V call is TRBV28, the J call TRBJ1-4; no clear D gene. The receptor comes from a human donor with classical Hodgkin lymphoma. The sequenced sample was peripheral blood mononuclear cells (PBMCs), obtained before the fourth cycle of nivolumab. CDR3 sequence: CASRAPNEKLFF. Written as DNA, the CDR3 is TGTGCCAGCAGGGCCCCTAATGAAAAACTGTTTTTT.